This T cell receptor beta chain derives from a study of identical twins. V was pared by 6 bases and J by 7 bases, with 11 bases between. The CDR3 runs 12 residues. The sample holds a few counts of this clonotype. Carrying unique molecular identifiers, the cDNA also gained a universal primer site through template switching. TCRdb reanalysed the 5' RACE reads using MiXCR and keeps one entry per CDR3 protein. The sample consists of a few hundred thousand distinct CDR3 sequences, 20% to 25% of them appearing once. The same data also went into a second study, on T cells expressing NK-cell markers. From that study: Sorted CD3+CD56+NKG2C+, CD3+CD56+NKG2C- and CD3+CD56-NKG2C+ T cells supplied TCR beta repertoires. Most of the eight sequenced donors tested HCMV-seropositive; one tested seronegative.

V is TRBV12-3 or TRBV12-4 and J is TRBJ2-3, with a weak D call TRBD2 (6 bases). This TCR was sampled from a woman aged 18-29 years in good health. The specimen sequenced was CD4+ T cells sorted from blood. The CDR3 nucleotides are TGTGCCAGCAGGATCGCGGGGAATACGCAGTATTTT. As protein: CASRIAGNTQYF.